The 32 T cell receptor beta chains listed next were all sequenced from one sample in a study of T cells of healthy individuals. TCRdb re-called the 5' RACE reads through MiXCR, storing one row per CDR3 protein. The repertoire consists of some 100,000 distinct CDR3 sequences, with approximately 18% occurring once and the leading ten covering 6.2%. These receptors came from a human donor in good health.

The genes are TRBV7-2 and TRBJ1-6, with a weak D call TRBD1 (5 bases). The germline V and J ends were trimmed by 0 bases and 10 bases, with 16 bases remaining between them. This CDR3 contains 16 residues. In germline, CDR1 is SGHTA, CDR2 FQGNSA. The CDR3 DNA is TGTGCCAGCAGCTTAGCGCAAGCGGGGGGAGGCTCACCCCTCCACTTT. As protein: CASSLAQAGGGSPLHF.

The V gene is TRBV24-1, the J gene TRBJ2-3, with 8 positions matching TRBD2. Looked up from germline, CDR1 is KGHDR and CDR2 is SFDVKD. The V and J ends lost 9 bases and 2 bases, in that order; junction bases with no gene match: 12. There are 16 residues in the CDR3. CDR3 DNA sequence: TGTGCCACCGAAAAATGTAGCGGGATCATCACAGATACGCAGTATTTT. This sequence encodes CATEKCSGIITDTQYF.

V usage is TRBV30 and J usage is TRBJ2-1; D is ambiguous. V lost 2 bases and J lost 6, with 8 bases in between. The germline gives CDR1 GTSNPN, CDR2 SVGIG (reference sequence). The CDR3 sequence is 12 residues long. The CDR3 region has the DNA TGTGCCTGGAGTAGGAGTGGCAATGAGCAGTTCTTC. It specifies CAWSRSGNEQFF. Looking up the rest from reference TRBV30 and TRBJ2-1 gives the full variable domain: SQTIHQWPATLVQPVGSPLSLECTVEGTSNPNLYWYRQAAGRGLQLLFYSVGIGQISSEVPQNLSASRPQDRQFILSSKKLLLSDSGFYLCAWSRSGNEQFFGPGTRLTVL.

This clonotype was seen more than once but under ten times. This rearrangement joins TRBV6-2 or TRBV6-3 to TRBJ2-7; 10 bases map to TRBD1. This CDR3 region has 17 residues. Germline CDR1 reads MNHEY; CDR2 reads SVGEGT. The ends lost 0 bases at V and 2 bases at J; junction bases unmatched: 7. CDR3 sequence (DNA): TGTGCCAGCAGTTACTCGTCTGGACAGGGGGACCCCTACGAGCAGTACTTC. Its protein product is CASSYSSGQGDPYEQYF.

V usage is TRBV20-1 and J usage is TRBJ2-7; the D is unclear. V was clipped by 6 bases and J by 3 bases, with 15 bases between them. CDR1 and CDR2 (germline): DFQATT, SNEGSKA (reference sequence). CDR3 length equals 13 residues. In DNA form, the CDR3 reads TGCAGTGCCCGGGCCTCGCCTCTCTACGAGCAGTACTTC. This codes for CSARASPLYEQYF.

This clonotype showed up many times. This rearrangement joins TRBV6-5 to TRBJ1-6; no clear D. Germline loops: CDR1 MNHEY, CDR2 SVGAGI. The V end lost 0 bases, the J end lost 9 bases, and 12 bases lay between the germline ends. There are 15 residues in the CDR3. CDR3 sequence reads: CASSYSSYIFSPLHF. The DNA of the CDR3 is TGTGCCAGCAGTTACTCCTCCTATATTTTTTCACCCCTCCACTTT.

This clonotype was picked up a small number of times. The chain couples TRBV7-2 to TRBJ2-7, with D hard to call. V lost 1 base to trimming and J lost 6 bases, with 7 bases between them. Germline V lookup: CDR1 SGHTA, CDR2 FQGNSA. The CDR3 has 12 amino acids. Here the CDR3 reads CASSLVTGEQYF. As DNA, the CDR3 is TGTGCCAGCAGCTTAGTAACGGGCGAGCAGTACTTC. The variable domain in full, with the rest retrieved from reference TRBV7-2 and TRBJ2-7, is GAGVSQSPSNKVTEKGKDVELRCDPISGHTALYWYRQSLGQGLEFLIYFQGNSAPDKSGLPSDRFSAERTGGSVSTLTIQRTQQEDSAVYLCASSLVTGEQYFGPGTRLTVT.

This clonotype was recorded at least ten times. The chain couples TRBV18 to TRBJ2-7; D unclear. Trimming removed 2 bases from V and 0 bases from J, with 8 bases in between. This CDR3 comprises 14 residues. The V gene's germline CDR1 is KGHSH and CDR2 LQKENI. The CDR3 DNA reads TGTGCCAGCTCACCAGACCACGGCTCCTACGAGCAGTACTTC. Translated: CASSPDHGSYEQYF.

This clonotype was counted at least ten times. The chain links TRBV6-2 or TRBV6-3 to TRBJ1-1; D is undetermined. Germline V CDR1 and CDR2: MNHEY, SVGEGT. This CDR3 spans 13 amino acids. Trimming stripped 6 bases from V and 4 bases from J, with 12 bases between. The CDR3 sequence is CASSAGSSTEAFF. In DNA form, the CDR3 reads TGTGCCAGCAGCGCGGGGTCCTCCACTGAAGCTTTCTTT.

This clonotype was observed at least ten times. This sequence joins TRBV4-1 and TRBJ2-1; 7 bases align to TRBD1. The CDR3 length is 15 residues. The V gene end was trimmed by 6 bases and the J gene end by 3 bases; junction bases not matched to a gene: 8. Germline values: CDR1 MGHRA, CDR2 YSYEKL. Written as DNA, the CDR3 is TGCGCCAGCAGTCGTAGGCAGGGGGACTACAATGAGCAGTTCTTC. Encoded protein: CASSRRQGDYNEQFF.

The V and J genes are TRBV10-3 and TRBJ2-7, with 7 bases matching TRBD1. The CDR3 consists of 15 residues. CDR1 is ENHRY, CDR2 SYGVKD, per germline. Trimming cost V 8 bases and J 1 base; bases outside gene matches: 11. CDR3 DNA: TGTGCCATCCAAAACCGGGACAGTAATTCCTACGAGCAGTACTTC. Its translation: CAIQNRDSNSYEQYF.

This clonotype has a single count. The V and J genes are TRBV7-9 and TRBJ2-1; possibly TRBD2 for D (6 bases). The CDR3 spans 16 residues. CDR1 is SEHNR, CDR2 FQNEAQ, per germline (reference sequence). Trimming cost V 5 bases and J 1 base, with 15 bases left between them. For the CDR3, the DNA is TGTGCCAGCAGCCCCCAGGGCGGGGAATCCTACAATGAGCAGTTCTTC. This translates into CASSPQGGESYNEQFF.

This clonotype was observed a few times. This sequence joins TRBV7-9 and TRBJ2-2, with a tentative D call TRBD1 (5 bases). The CDR3 is 15 residues long. Trimming stripped 2 bases from V and 6 bases from J, with 13 bases between. Germline V gene lookup returns CDR1 SEHNR and CDR2 FQNEAQ (reference sequence). CDR3 nucleotide sequence: TGTGCCAGCAGCTTACTCCGCGACAGTTCCGGGGAGCTGTTTTTT. It is translated as CASSLLRDSSGELFF.

The genes are TRBV5-1 and TRBJ2-1; 8 bases line up with TRBD2. The germline CDR1 and CDR2 sequences are SGHRS and YFSETQ. This CDR3 region has 15 residues. The V and J ends lost 5 bases and 7 bases, in that order; junction bases with no gene match: 11. CDR3 nucleotides: TGCGCCAGCAGTTTGAGCGGGAGCCCCATGAATGAGCAGTTCTTC. The encoded protein is CASSLSGSPMNEQFF.

The chain joins TRBV6-5 to TRBJ2-1; tentatively, D is TRBD2 (5 bases). The CDR3 sequence is 18 residues long. Trimming left V 0 bases short and J 0 bases short, with 15 bases between. Per the germline V gene, CDR1 is MNHEY and CDR2 is SVGAGI. CDR3 protein: CASSYSSRTFSSYNEQFF. CDR3 in DNA: TGTGCCAGCAGTTACTCCTCTCGGACTTTTAGCTCCTACAATGAGCAGTTCTTC.

Only one count was recorded for this clonotype. The J gene is TRBJ1-1, the V gene TRBV7-3, with 10 bases aligning to TRBD1. V was clipped by 3 bases and J by 3 bases; unmatched bases: 1. From germline, CDR1 is SGHTA and CDR2 FQGTGA. The CDR3 is 14 amino acids. The CDR3 region is CASSLTGGHTEAFF. As DNA, the CDR3 is TGTGCCAGCAGCTTGACAGGGGGCCACACTGAAGCTTTCTTT.

This clonotype was detected ten times or more. The J gene is TRBJ2-1, the V gene TRBV3-1, with 13 bases that match TRBD2. CDR1 and CDR2 (germline): LGHDT, YNNKEL (reference sequence). Losses at the gene ends were 6 bases for V and 2 bases for J; bases not matched to a gene: 7. This CDR3 is 17 amino acids long. The DNA for the CDR3 is TGTGCCAGCAGACCCCTAGGGACTAGCGGGGCCTACAATGAGCAGTTCTTC. This encodes CASRPLGTSGAYNEQFF.

This clonotype has only a few counts. V is TRBV29-1 and J is TRBJ2-5; possibly TRBD1 or TRBD2 for D (5 bases each). This CDR3 is built from 14 residues. Germline CDR1 reads SQVTM; CDR2 reads ANQGSEA. V was trimmed by 6 bases and J by 0 bases, leaving 14 bases between them. CDR3 coding DNA: TGCAGCGTCGTCCTTTGGGGGTACCAAGAGACCCAGTACTTC. Its protein is CSVVLWGYQETQYF.

This clonotype was found a few times. V and J are TRBV6-5 and TRBJ2-1, with a weak D call TRBD2 (5 bases). V lost 8 bases and J lost 6, with 17 bases in between. CDR3 length equals 14 residues. CDR1 and CDR2 from the germline V gene are MNHEY and SVGAGI. CDR3 DNA: TGTGCCAGCGGAGGACGGAACCCCGGCAATGAGCAGTTCTTC. It yields the protein CASGGRNPGNEQFF.

This clonotype was recorded at least ten times. This chain connects TRBV6-2 or TRBV6-3 to TRBJ2-1; D remains ambiguous. The V and J ends lost 4 bases and 6 bases respectively, with 19 bases between them. Germline loops: CDR1 MNHEY, CDR2 SVGEGT. The CDR3 has 16 residues. CDR3 nucleotide sequence: TGTGCCAGCAGTTGGGCGGTATACAGAGCTTTCAATGAGCAGTTCTTC. Translation gives CASSWAVYRAFNEQFF.

This clonotype was found a few times. The CDR3 DNA sequence: TGTGCCAGCAGCCAATTGGCGGGGGATCAGCCCCAGCATTTT. Its protein product is CASSQLAGDQPQHF. The chain links TRBV4-2 to TRBJ1-5; TRBD1 is a possible D gene (5 bases). This CDR3 has 14 residues. V lost 2 bases and J 5 bases, leaving 10 bases between the germline ends. Germline CDR1 and CDR2: LGHNA and YNFKEQ.

This clonotype was detected ten times or more. As DNA, the CDR3 is TGCAGTGCTAAGGAGGGCGGAGCCTCCTACGAGCAGTACTTC. This codes for CSAKEGGASYEQYF. The genes are TRBV20-1 and TRBJ2-7; TRBD2 might be the D (6 bases). This CDR3 comprises 14 residues. In germline, CDR1 is DFQATT, CDR2 SNEGSKA (reference sequence). The ends were cut back, 4 bases at V and 0 bases at J, with 13 bases in the middle.

A few counts support this clonotype. V is TRBV7-6 and J is TRBJ2-7; 8 bases line up with TRBD1. Losses at the gene ends were 4 bases for V and 5 bases for J; bases not matched to a gene: 7. Germline loops: CDR1 SGHVS, CDR2 FNYEAQ. The CDR3 runs to 14 residues. The CDR3 region has the DNA TGTGCCAGCAGCTCCGGACAGGGAGCACACGAGCAGTACTTC. Translated: CASSSGQGAHEQYF.

This clonotype occurred a few times. The V gene is TRBV7-2, the J gene TRBJ1-5; D may be TRBD1 (5 bases). V gave up 1 base and J gave up 6 bases, with 19 bases separating them. CDR1 is SGHTA, CDR2 FQGNSA, per germline. The CDR3 totals 17 residues. The CDR3 sequence is CASSLVVGRVVGQPQHF. The CDR3 nucleotides are TGTGCCAGCAGCTTAGTAGTGGGCAGGGTAGTTGGTCAGCCCCAGCATTTT.

This clonotype was observed many times. The CDR3 nucleotides are TGCGCCAGCAGCCAAGTTGACATTTACGGCTACACCTTC. Protein sequence: CASSQVDIYGYTF. The gene calls are TRBV4-1 and TRBJ1-2; D is undetermined. CDR3 length: 13 amino acids. CDR1 is MGHRA and CDR2 is YSYEKL in the germline V gene. Trimming cost V 1 base and J 8 bases, with 11 bases left between them.

This clonotype has more than one count but fewer than ten. V gene TRBV4-3 combines with J gene TRBJ2-7, with 8 nucleotides matching TRBD2. CDR1 is LGHNA, CDR2 YSLEER, per germline. This CDR3 region has 15 residues. J was trimmed by 6 bases and V by 3 bases; bases with no gene match: 10. DNA of the CDR3: TGCGCCAGCAGCCAGACCGGGACTAGTAGTTCCGAGCAGTACTTC. It codes for CASSQTGTSSSEQYF.

The CDR3 spells CASSTTGGSGNTIYF. CDR3 bases: TGTGCCAGCAGCACAACAGGGGGTTCTGGAAACACCATATATTTT. This sequence joins TRBV13 and TRBJ1-3; the match to TRBD1 covers 8 bases. J gave up 1 base and V 5 bases, and 4 bases lay outside the gene matches. Per germline, CDR1 PRHDT and CDR2 FYEKMQ (reference sequence). The CDR3 extends over 15 amino acids.

Many counts were recorded for this clonotype. The chain is built from TRBV3-1 and TRBJ1-3; D is unclear. V lost 0 bases, J lost 0 bases, and 15 bases lay in between. The CDR3 is 18 residues long. Germline V lookup: CDR1 LGHDT, CDR2 YNNKEL (reference sequence). The CDR3, as DNA: TGTGCCAGCAGCCAAGATAGAGACGGGTCGGCCTCTGGAAACACCATATATTTT. The encoded protein is CASSQDRDGSASGNTIYF.

This clonotype was counted at least ten times. The chain joins TRBV28 to TRBJ1-1; D perhaps matches TRBD1 (5 bases). V lost 5 bases and J 4 bases, leaving 17 bases between the germline ends. Germline-derived CDR1 and CDR2 are MDHEN and SYDVKM. This CDR3 spans 15 amino acids. The CDR3 region is CASSPLGGGSTEAFF. The CDR3, as DNA: TGTGCCAGCAGTCCCTTGGGGGGTGGTAGCACTGAAGCTTTCTTT. Complete variable domain (other parts from reference TRBV28 and TRBJ1-1): DVKVTQSSRYLVKRTGEKVFLECVQDMDHENMFWYRQDPGLGLRLIYFSYDVKMKEKGDIPEGYSVSREKKERFSLILESASTNQTSMYLCASSPLGGGSTEAFFGQGTRLTVV.

The CDR3 DNA reads as TGCACCACCCCGAATGATCCCTATGGCTACACCTTC. Translating it yields CTTPNDPYGYTF. The chain has TRBV20-1 and TRBJ1-2; D is undetermined. Germline CDR1 is DFQATT and CDR2 is SNEGSKA (reference sequence). This CDR3 spans 12 amino acids.

To note about this clonotype: Mismatch with germline at one junction end may stem from a read error. The genes are TRBV7-9 and TRBJ1-5; weak D call: TRBD1 (5 bases). CDR1 and CDR2 from the germline V gene are SEHNR and FQNEAQ (reference sequence). This CDR3 is built from 15 residues. The CDR3 spells CASSLGGISDQPQHF. CDR3 in DNA: TGTGCCAGCAGCTTAGGGGGGATTAGCGATCAGCCCCAGCATTTT.

There are a few counts of this clonotype. The rearrangement uses TRBV7-2 and TRBJ1-5; the match to TRBD1 covers 12 bases. J gave up 6 bases and V 3 bases, and 3 bases lay outside the gene matches. The CDR3 spans 15 residues. Germline lookup yields CDR1 SGHTA and CDR2 FQGNSA. The CDR3 spells CASSFRDRGPQPQHF. In nucleotides, the CDR3 is TGTGCCAGCAGCTTCCGGGACAGGGGGCCTCAGCCCCAGCATTTT.